A single TCR beta chain is shown here with its context. Patients in Seattle were enrolled during active infection, then followed longitudinally. This record comes from a study of blood T cell repertoires in COVID-19. Background on the study: There were acute and convalescent COVID-19 samples, and they came from the United States, Italy and Spain. PBMCs, B-cell-depleted T cells, or T cells provided the cDNA or gDNA that made up the material.

Per the original data handling: Quantification of nucleated cells was approximated via reference gene primer amplification. Using immunoSEQ multiplex PCR, the repertoire was profiled, and TCRdb retains in-frame clones only, with some absent. V, J and clone size are those of that table, while D and trimming were read from the DNA. The sample gives under 50,000 clones, roughly 85% of which show up once; around 4.5% is in the top ten. Germline CDR1 reads SGHVS; CDR2 reads FQNEAQ. V lost 5 bases and J lost 4; bases outside the gene matches: 4. The CDR3 runs 15 residues. The source of this sequence is a man in his sixties with COVID-19, enrolled during active disease. The sequencing sample was made of peripheral blood. The V gene is TRBV7-8, the J gene TRBJ2-2; 10 nucleotides line up with TRBD1. The CDR3 here is CASSTGTGATGELFF. The CDR3 DNA reads as TGTGCCAGCAGCACAGGGACAGGGGCCACCGGGGAGCTGTTTTTT.